This T cell receptor beta chain derives from a study of T cells in women clearing cervical HPV infection. Study background: With HLA typing for only a few women, HLA confounding remains possible.

Only in-frame clones appear in the TCRdb table, and some are missing; sequencing was by immunoSEQ multiplex PCR. Across under 45,000 clones, the top ten clones capture about 5.8% of the sample. Comment on this clone: Read sequence stops 3 residues before the CDR3 end, and the germline J gene provides the missing end.

The CDR3 runs to 13 residues. The V gene's germline CDR1 is SGHRS and CDR2 YFSETQ. The V end lost 7 bases, the J end lost 2 bases, and 10 bases lay between the germline ends. Prevalent HPV16 infections were excluded; only incident single HPV16 infections included. J is TRBJ2-1 and V is TRBV5-1; no firm D call. The sample consisted of blood buffy coat. The sequence came from a woman between 18 and 70 years old with a cervical HPV16 infection that either progressed to CIN3+ or cleared (not recorded which). The CDR3 protein is CASGEDTYNEQFF. Partial CDR3 DNA: TGCGCCAGCGGAGAAGACACCTACAATGAG. The whole variable domain, remainder taken from reference TRBV5-1 and TRBJ2-1, is KAGVTQTPRYLIKTRGQQVTLSCSPISGHRSVSWYQQTPGQGLQFLFEYFSETQRNKGNFPGRFSGRQFSNSRSEMNVSTLELGDSALYLCASGEDTYNEQFFGPGTRLTVL.